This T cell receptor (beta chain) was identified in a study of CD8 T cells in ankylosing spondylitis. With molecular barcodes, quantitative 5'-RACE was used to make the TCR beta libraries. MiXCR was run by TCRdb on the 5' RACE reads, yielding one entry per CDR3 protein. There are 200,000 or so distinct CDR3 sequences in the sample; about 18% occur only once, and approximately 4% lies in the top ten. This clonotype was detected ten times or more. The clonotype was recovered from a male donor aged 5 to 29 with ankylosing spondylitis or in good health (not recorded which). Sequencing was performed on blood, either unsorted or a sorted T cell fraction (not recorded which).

The CDR3 DNA is TGTGCCAGCAGCACACAGGGGGGGACCTACGAGCAGTACTTC. It codes for CASSTQGGTYEQYF. This rearrangement joins TRBV7-9 to TRBJ2-7; tentatively, D is TRBD1 (8 bases). Per germline, CDR1 SEHNR and CDR2 FQNEAQ (reference sequence). The V gene lost 5 bases and the J gene lost 2 bases, with 13 bases spanning the gap. This CDR3 region has 14 residues.